This TCR beta chain came from a study of Ad26.COV2.S vaccination and SARS-CoV-2 variants. Study overall: By the intramuscular route, Ad26.COV2.S was given once, or twice 56 days apart.

CDR1 and CDR2 (germline): SGHTA, FQGNSA. Germline trimming cut 5 bases from V and 13 bases from J; bases unmatched to any gene: 6. This CDR3 spans 11 amino acids. Clones were read by immunoSEQ multiplex PCR, and TCRdb kept only the in-frame ones, dropping some. The table lists 440,000 or so clones, 80% to 90% of them singletons. As for treatment: some 20 received Ad26.COV2.S at low or high dose, single or two shots; about 5 received placebo; per-sample allocation not given. Collection of the samples took place on day 63 after the first injection of vaccine or placebo. Based in Boston, the donor was an adult of 18-55 years.

The rearrangement uses TRBV7-2 and TRBJ1-2; 8 nucleotides line up with TRBD1. The material sequenced was peripheral blood, taken in a trial of Ad26.COV2.S vaccine versus placebo. This TCR came from a person aged 18-60 years who received the Ad26.COV2.S COVID-19 vaccine or a placebo. The DNA for the CDR3 is TGTGCCAGCAGCCCCGGACAGGGTGCCACCTTC. Amino acid sequence: CASSPGQGATF.